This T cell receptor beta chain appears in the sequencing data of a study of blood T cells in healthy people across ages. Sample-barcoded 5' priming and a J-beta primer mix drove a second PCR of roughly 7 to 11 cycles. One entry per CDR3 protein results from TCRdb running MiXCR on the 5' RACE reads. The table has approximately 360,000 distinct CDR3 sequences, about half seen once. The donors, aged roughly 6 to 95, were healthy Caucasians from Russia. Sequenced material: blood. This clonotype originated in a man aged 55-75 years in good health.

This chain's CDR3 is CSASPEGAKNIQYF. DNA of the CDR3: TGCAGTGCTTCCCCCGAGGGTGCCAAAAACATTCAGTACTTC. V gene TRBV20-1 combines with J gene TRBJ2-4; possibly TRBD2 for D (5 bases). This CDR3 region has 14 residues. From germline, CDR1 is DFQATT and CDR2 SNEGSKA (reference sequence). Trimming took off 5 bases at V and 1 base at J, with 12 bases between the two ends.